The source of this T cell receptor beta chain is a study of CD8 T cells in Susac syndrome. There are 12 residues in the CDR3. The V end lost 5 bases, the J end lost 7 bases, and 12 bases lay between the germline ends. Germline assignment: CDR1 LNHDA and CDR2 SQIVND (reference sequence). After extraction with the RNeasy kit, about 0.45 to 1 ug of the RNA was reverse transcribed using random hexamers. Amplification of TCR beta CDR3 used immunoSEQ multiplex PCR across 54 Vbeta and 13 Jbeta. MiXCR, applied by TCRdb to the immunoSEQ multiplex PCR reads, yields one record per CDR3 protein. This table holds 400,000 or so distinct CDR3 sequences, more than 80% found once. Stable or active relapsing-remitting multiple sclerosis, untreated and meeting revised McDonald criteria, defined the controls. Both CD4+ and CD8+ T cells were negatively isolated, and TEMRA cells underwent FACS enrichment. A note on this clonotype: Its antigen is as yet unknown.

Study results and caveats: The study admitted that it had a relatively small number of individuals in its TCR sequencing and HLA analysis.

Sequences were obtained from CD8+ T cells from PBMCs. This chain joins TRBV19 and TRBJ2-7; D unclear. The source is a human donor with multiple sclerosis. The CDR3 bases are TGTGCCAGTAGTCCCCCTTCCCAAGAGCAGTACTTC. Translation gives CASSPPSQEQYF.